The sequence of this T cell receptor beta chain was determined in a study of cytomegalovirus exposure and HLA in healthy donors (dated by TCRdb to 2016 to 2017). Background for the entire study: According to an earlier analysis of 587 of the donors, roughly 180 million T cells yielded some 120 million unique TCR beta sequences and approximately 280 Gb of sequence data. High-throughput TCR immunosequencing, statistical association of individual TCRs with disease status, and machine learning were combined to predict cytomegalovirus infection status. A later analysis re-examined previously published TCR beta repertoires from several hundred donors and added high-resolution HLA genotyping to investigate patterns of TCR occurrence. The aim of the study was to test whether cataloging public T cell receptors could identify signatures of past pathogen exposure. The study profiled the T cell repertoires of about 720 subjects by immunosequencing and related them to cytomegalovirus serostatus. Roughly five DR-DQ haplotypes were handled as single units for association and clustering because linkage in the cohort was strong. HLA typing covered class I and class II loci at four-digit resolution. In the later analysis, no new phenotypic data were used to find candidate immune exposures; instead, reliance was placed on TCR beta sequences and their occurrence across donors. Among the roughly 400 genotyped donors, under 90% belonged to the genetic ancestry cluster associated with self-reported Caucasian donors. On average, around 200,000 unique TCR beta nucleotide sequences were sequenced per donor among 350 to 400 genotyped donors of the cohort, with roughly 20% of those sequences being non-productive. Alongside the repertoire data, information on donor age, sex, ethnicity and CMV serostatus was compiled. Every repertoire in the discovery cohort had been generated on one and the same sequencing platform. Roughly 300 gigabases of sequencing data and 80 million or so unique TCR sequences were included in an early release covering under 650 HLA-typed donors. A later genetic analysis used genome-wide SNP genotypes for about 65% of the 666 donors, treating that subset as a discovery cohort. The number of donors typed differed by locus, with about 629-630 for A, B, C, DRB1 and DQB1, around 520 for DQA1, over 600 for DPA1, and around 450 for DPB1. Besides the first cohort of 550 to 750 subjects, a separate validation cohort made up of 120 different subjects was used. An earlier analysis of 500 to 650 of the donors applied high-throughput TCR beta sequencing to assess whether each TCR beta V gene segment acted as functional or pseudogenic.

Libraries were made using the immunoSEQ multiplex PCR assay. A mixture of 60 forward primers for TCR Vbeta segments and 13 reverse primers for TCR Jbeta segments was used in the multiplex PCR. Amplification of the CDR3 region of rearranged TCR beta genes was performed with a multiplex PCR assay on genomic DNA. The Illumina HiSeq System was used to sequence the amplified TCR beta libraries as 87-base-pair reads. Per the authors' processing: In a later analysis, tens of millions of unique TCR beta chains were counted across the 650 to 700 repertoires, and roughly 11 million of these chains were shared by at least two donors. A nearest-neighbor algorithm error-corrected the raw reads and collapsed the reads into unique sequences, merging closely related sequences to remove PCR and sequencing errors. V, D and J gene segments were assigned by aligning CDR3 sequences to IMGT reference sequences. For a sequence to be retained, a match of at least six nucleotides was required to both a V gene segment and a J gene segment. A rearrangement counted as productive if the CDR3 had no stop codons and remained in frame with V and J, and every other rearrangement counted as non-productive. Following IMGT convention, CDR3 was defined as the stretch from the second conserved V-encoded cysteine to the conserved J-encoded phenylalanine. Sequences without an unambiguous match to a single V gene segment were excluded from the earlier analysis of several hundred of the donors. In an earlier analysis of several hundred of the donors, a V segment was called functional when productive rearrangements were above 56.7%, and segregating when the standard deviation between donors exceeded 5%. A statistical classification framework was built for diagnosing cytomegalovirus status from the catalog of TCR beta chain sequences. In a later analysis, V and J genes were assigned by comparing TCR nucleotide sequences against IMGT/GENE-DB human TR gene sequences. Using the TCRdist pipeline, a later analysis assigned CDR3 sequences along with most-parsimonious VDJ recombination scenarios. In a later analysis, each TCR beta chain was defined by its CDR3 amino acid sequence together with its V-gene family, and reads without a unique V-gene family were excluded. A later analysis removed over 500 highly shared, low-generation-probability nucleotide sequences to deal with suspected cross-contamination and a sequencing artifact. A later analysis calculated a clonal expansion index for each public chain from normalized within-repertoire ranks of inferred template counts. A later analysis computed generation probabilities with a VDJ recombination model fitted to out-of-frame rearrangements, and checked the results against IGoR. Hypergeometric tests were used in a later analysis to score TCR-TCR, TCR-HLA and TCR-CMV co-occurrence, with a repertoire-size bias correction applied to the TCR pairs. A later analysis estimated false discovery rates by permuting HLA or CMV assignments 20 times. In a later analysis, co-occurring TCRs were grouped using DBSCAN, and TCRdist sequence similarity was added for clustering within HLA-allele-positive subsets. Repertoires with fewer than 30,000 or more than 120,000 public chains, plus five repertoires with anomalous nucleotide sharing, were excluded from co-occurrence clustering. In TCRdb, the immuneACCESS table is reduced to in-frame sequences with V and J assigned. These tables do not hold every clone; where another copy was compared, an unresolved V gene accounts for under half, and the others remain unexplained. The V and J calls and the clone size are those of that table, but D and trimming were determined from the DNA. The sample's records list tens of thousands of clones. The ten top clones hold 12% of the sample.

The investigation overall reported the following: In a later analysis, around 17,000 TCR beta sequences were associated with specific HLA alleles at a false discovery rate of 0.05. The sequencing pipeline was judged likely to have produced a cluster of highly shared sequence variants as a technical artifact. Because HLA typing was unavailable for some donors at each locus, only the typed subset was used in association tests. Compared with equally common non-associated chains, HLA-associated TCR beta chains in a later analysis were more clonally expanded and had lower generation probabilities. A further reported finding was that TCR beta sequences accurately predicted the HLA-A and HLA-B alleles for most subjects in the first cohort. The study gave a list of 150 to 200 TCR beta chains associated with cytomegalovirus. Three of the identified cytomegalovirus-associated TCR beta chains were confirmed in vitro to be specific for cytomegalovirus antigens. Because counts were too low, 15 to 20 rarely observed V segments, including chromosome 9 orphons, were excluded from the earlier analysis of 587 of the donors. While some public TCRs were present in many individuals, most TCR sequences turned up only very rarely across donors. According to the authors, the approach could potentially be generalized to other disease states and immunological phenotypes. Broadly in line with IMGT annotations, most TCR beta V segments showed up in productive rearrangements about 87% or about 30% of the time in an earlier analysis of 587 of the donors. According to a later analysis, most CMV-associated TCR beta chains appeared to be HLA-restricted, and the HLA associations seemed to be driven largely by CMV exposure. When HLA alleles, especially DR and DQ, strongly co-occurred, attributing TCR associations to individual alleles was difficult. The presence/absence analyses assumed that sequencing depth was roughly uniform across donors, and that assumption may not be true. The 87-base-pair reads could not distinguish some IMGT-functional V segments, including TRBV6-2 and TRBV6-3, so those segments were excluded. CMV serostatus was the only immune exposure information available for the cohort. Cytomegalovirus status was reported to be diagnosed by the classifier with high specificity and sensitivity in both the original and validation cohorts. Linkage disequilibrium might explain the correlated functional status among segregating V segments, but an unknown experimental factor could not be ruled out. According to a later analysis, TCR association rates differed among HLA loci, with DRB1 alleles showing the most associated TCRs and HLA-C alleles showing the fewest. Several of the top co-occurrence clusters appeared to be linked to parvovirus B19, influenza, CMV and Epstein-Barr virus, according to a later analysis. Compared with the approximately 710-donor mean, donors in an Asian-associated ancestry cluster had fewer N-insertions in productive TCRs, according to a later genetic analysis. In this cohort, only TCR beta chains were sequenced, and detectable features were limited by the absence of alpha or paired-chain data. V-gene and J-gene trimming of TCR beta chains was associated with a missense DCLRE1C variant in a later genetic analysis, and the association was replicated in an independent cohort.

Turning to this clone: Which antigen it targets is not known.

In total, 500 to 700 healthy bone marrow donors made up the cohort. At the time of sampling, every cohort member was nominally healthy, though immune exposures that went unrecorded were likely present. The donor tested CMV seropositive, placing the donor among the 250 to 300 seropositive members of the cohort. Each donor provided a peripheral blood sample, and peripheral blood mononuclear cells were used for TCR beta sequencing. Genomic DNA was extracted from the blood cell samples with the Qiagen DNeasy Blood Extraction Kit. The germline V gene sets CDR1 to SGHTA and CDR2 to FQGNSA. The germline ends are 13 bases apart after V is trimmed by 1 base and J by 3 bases. The CDR3 starts with the cysteine, ends with the phenylalanine, and has 15 residues. Only CDR3 DNA is held: 45 bases, read in frame from base 1.

The TCR comes from a woman aged 25 to 39 in good health and CMV-seropositive. Here the chain combines TRBV7-2 and TRBJ2-7; the D segment cannot be called with confidence. Sequencing input: PBMCs. The DNA reads as follows: TGTGCCAGCAGCTTAGTTCACGGTTCAGGCTACGAGCAGTACTTC. The translation is CASSLVHGSGYEQYF.